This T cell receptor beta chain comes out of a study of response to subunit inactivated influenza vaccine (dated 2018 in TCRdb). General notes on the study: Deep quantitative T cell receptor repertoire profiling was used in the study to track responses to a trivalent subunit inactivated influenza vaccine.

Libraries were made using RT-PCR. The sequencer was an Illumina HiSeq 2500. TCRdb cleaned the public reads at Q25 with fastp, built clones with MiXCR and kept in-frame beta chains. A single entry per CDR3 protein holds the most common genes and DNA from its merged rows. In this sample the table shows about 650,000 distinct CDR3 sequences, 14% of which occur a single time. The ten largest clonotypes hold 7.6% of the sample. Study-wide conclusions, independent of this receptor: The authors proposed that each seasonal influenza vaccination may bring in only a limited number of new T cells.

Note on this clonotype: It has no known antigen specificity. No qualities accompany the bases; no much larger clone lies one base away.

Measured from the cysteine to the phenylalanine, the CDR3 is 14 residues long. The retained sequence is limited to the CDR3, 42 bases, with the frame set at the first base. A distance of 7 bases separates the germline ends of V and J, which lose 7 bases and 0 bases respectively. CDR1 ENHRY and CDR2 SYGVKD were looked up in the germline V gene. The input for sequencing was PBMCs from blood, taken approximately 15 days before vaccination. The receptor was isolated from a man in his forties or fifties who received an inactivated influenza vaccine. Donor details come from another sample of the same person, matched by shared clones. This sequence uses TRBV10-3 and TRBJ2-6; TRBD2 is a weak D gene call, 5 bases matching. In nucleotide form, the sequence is TGTGCCATCAACGAGGGCTCTGGGGCCAACGTCCTGACTTTC. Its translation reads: CAINEGSGANVLTF.